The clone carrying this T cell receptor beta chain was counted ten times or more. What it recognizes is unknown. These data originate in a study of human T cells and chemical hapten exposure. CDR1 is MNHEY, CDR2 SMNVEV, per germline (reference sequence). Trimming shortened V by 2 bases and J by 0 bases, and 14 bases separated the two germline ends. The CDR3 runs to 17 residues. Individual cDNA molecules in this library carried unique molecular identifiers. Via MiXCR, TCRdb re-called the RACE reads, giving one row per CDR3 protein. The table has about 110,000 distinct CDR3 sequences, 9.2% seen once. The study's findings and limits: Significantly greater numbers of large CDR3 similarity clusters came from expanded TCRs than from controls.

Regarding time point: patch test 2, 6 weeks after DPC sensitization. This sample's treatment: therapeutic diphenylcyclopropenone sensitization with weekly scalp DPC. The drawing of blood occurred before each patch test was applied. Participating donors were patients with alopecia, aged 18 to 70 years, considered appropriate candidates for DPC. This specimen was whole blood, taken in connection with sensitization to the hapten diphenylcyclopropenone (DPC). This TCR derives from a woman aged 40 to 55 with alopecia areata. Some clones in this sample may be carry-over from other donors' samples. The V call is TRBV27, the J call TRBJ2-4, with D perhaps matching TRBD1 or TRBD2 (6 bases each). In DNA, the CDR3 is TGTGCCAGCAGTTTAACGTGGGGGGCACTAGCCAAAAACATTCAGTACTTC. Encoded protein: CASSLTWGALAKNIQYF.